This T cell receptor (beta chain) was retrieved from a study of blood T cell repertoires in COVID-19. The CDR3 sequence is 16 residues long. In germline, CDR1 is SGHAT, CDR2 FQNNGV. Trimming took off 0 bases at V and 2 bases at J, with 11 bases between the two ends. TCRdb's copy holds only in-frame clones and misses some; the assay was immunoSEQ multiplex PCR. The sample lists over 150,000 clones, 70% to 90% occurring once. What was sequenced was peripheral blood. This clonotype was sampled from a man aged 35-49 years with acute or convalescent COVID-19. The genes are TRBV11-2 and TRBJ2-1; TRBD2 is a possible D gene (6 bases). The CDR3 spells CASSLERGLPYNEQFF. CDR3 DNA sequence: TGTGCCAGCAGCTTAGAGCGGGGTCTCCCCTACAATGAGCAGTTCTTC.